This entry is about one TCR beta chain. Its antigen is currently unknown. The data were obtained in a study of shared clonotypes between healthy human individuals. Study results and caveats: With a handful of donors compared, 5% to 5.5% of naive CD4 clonotypes were shared. Depth was large, yet rarefaction showed that sorted-subset sequencing was incomplete. Naive subsets tended to show greater estimated richness than memory subsets.

Assay execution proceeded at the deep level. The table came from immunoSEQ multiplex PCR; TCRdb's copy has only in-frame clones and leaves some out. Of 950,000 to 1,300,000 clones detected, about 75% appear once; the ten largest clones hold roughly 1.4%. The V and J ends lost 4 bases and 5 bases, in that order; junction bases with no gene match: 7. The CDR3 spans 14 residues. The germline V gene encodes CDR1 ENHRY and CDR2 SYGVKD. The specimen was memory CD4+ T cells sorted from blood. The sample's subset: CD45RA-negative fraction. The sequence was obtained from a man aged 18 to 35 in good health. This rearrangement joins TRBV10-3 to TRBJ1-1, with 7 bases matching TRBD1. CDR3 nucleotides: TGTGCCATCAGTGCCACAGGGGTACGTACTGAAGCTTTCTTT. Translated, it gives CAISATGVRTEAFF.